This record covers a single T cell receptor (beta chain). The antigen remains unidentified. Relative to the germline gene, one junction end is altered; a read error may explain this. Other DNA sequences in this specimen translate into the identical CDR3. TCRdb's table, derived via immunoSEQ multiplex PCR, lists solely in-frame clones and lacks some. The repertoire holds hundreds of thousands of clones, with roughly nine tenths as singletons. This entry comes from a study of Ad26.COV2.S vaccination and SARS-CoV-2 variants. Across the whole study: Participant was drawn from the COV1001 Ad26.COV2.S trial arm. General study points: There was a possibility that the TCR breadth and depth analyses underestimated total T cell responses.

Treatment meaning: 15 to 20 received Ad26.COV2.S at low or high dose, single or two shots; roughly 5 received placebo; per-sample allocation not given. The investigators took samples on day 63 after the first vaccine or placebo injection. The sequence was obtained from a person aged 18 to 59 who received the Ad26.COV2.S COVID-19 vaccine or a placebo. The sample was peripheral blood, taken in a trial of Ad26.COV2.S vaccine versus placebo.

CDR3 nucleotide sequence: TGTGCCAGTAGTTCGACTGCGGCGCGGGGTTCTGGCTACACTTTC. This gives the protein CASSSTAARGSGYTF. The chain has TRBV19 and TRBJ1-2; D not resolved. Germline CDR1 and CDR2: LNHDA and SQIVND (reference sequence). This CDR3 is built from 15 residues.